A selection of T cell receptor beta chains follows, all from one sample in a study of glioma-infiltrating T cells after dendritic cell vaccination. Sequencing used immunoSEQ multiplex PCR; TCRdb keeps in-frame clones, though not all of them. Of tens of thousands of clones listed, 81% were seen once; the top ten hold approximately 7.9%. The material was blood, obtained before dendritic cell vaccination. The receptors come from a human donor with glioblastoma. Both conserved end residues are part of each CDR3.

CDR3 protein: CASSVQTGGSFYNEQFF
V gene: TRBV9
J gene: TRBJ2-1
CDR3 length: 17

CDR3 protein: CASSLKSLGQGAPGELFF
V gene: TRBV28
J gene: TRBJ2-2
CDR3 length: 18

CDR3 protein: CSVKIPAGTDTQYF
V gene: TRBV29-1
J gene: TRBJ2-3
CDR3 length: 14

CDR3 protein: CASSSTGGYGNTIYF
V gene: TRBV7-3
J gene: TRBJ1-3
CDR3 length: 15

CDR3 protein: CASSLTEGSDPSYEQYF
V gene: TRBV7-9
J gene: TRBJ2-7
CDR3 length: 17

CDR3 protein: CASSLTHGGTEAFF
V gene: TRBV7-8
J gene: TRBJ1-1
CDR3 length: 14

CDR3 protein: CASSREGRDYGYTF
V gene: TRBV4-2
J gene: TRBJ1-2
CDR3 length: 14

CDR3 protein: CASSVTGTSSYNEQFF
V gene: TRBV7-3
J gene: TRBJ2-1
CDR3 length: 16

CDR3 protein: CASSLPGTAYGYTF
V gene: TRBV7-9
J gene: TRBJ1-2
CDR3 length: 14

CDR3 protein: CASSLVGAGGSNTEAFF
V gene: TRBV5-1
J gene: TRBJ1-1
CDR3 length: 17

CDR3 protein: CASSIALAADTQYF
V gene: TRBV19
J gene: TRBJ2-3
CDR3 length: 14

CDR3 protein: CASSPDRDGYGYTF
V gene: TRBV18
J gene: TRBJ1-2
CDR3 length: 14